Below are 5 T cell receptor beta chains sequenced from a single sample in a study of blood T cells in healthy people across ages (dated by TCRdb to 2015 to 2017). Library preparation employed 5' RACE. A second about 7 to 11 cycle PCR used a sample-barcoded 5' primer and a J-beta primer mix. Starting from the raw public reads, TCRdb applied fastp trimming at Q25, assembled clones with MiXCR and retained in-frame beta chains. Every CDR3 protein is listed once, alongside the most common genes and DNA of its rows. The sample profile shows around 1,800,000 distinct CDR3 sequences; about 39% of them were found once. Under 30% of the sample belongs to the ten largest clones. Sequencing used blood. The receptors derive from a human donor in good health.

The table lists this clonotype with a few counts. The chain has TRBV9 and TRBJ2-3; no reliable D call. The CDR3 sequence is 14 residues long. Germline-derived CDR1 and CDR2 are SGDLS and YYNGEE. Trimming removed 5 bases at V and 0 bases at J, with 10 bases between. CDR3 nucleotide sequence: TGTGCCAGCAGGAAAATTACTAGCACAGATACGCAGTATTTT. Translating it yields CASRKITSTDTQYF.

The chain uses TRBV7-2 and TRBJ1-2, with no clear D. Trimming left V 5 bases short and J 8 bases short, with 18 bases between. The CDR3 is 14 amino acids. Germline V gene data show CDR1 as SGHTA and CDR2 as FQGNSA. The CDR3 region is CASSRLEGRRGYTF. CDR3 coding DNA: TGTGCCAGCAGCCGCCTCGAAGGGCGCCGGGGCTACACCTTC.

This clonotype has just a few counts. The chain recombines TRBV7-2 with TRBJ2-3; no clear D. The germline V gene has CDR1 SGHTA and CDR2 FQGNSA. This CDR3 spans 13 amino acids. With 10 bases removed from V and 1 base from J, the gap between germline ends came to 12 bases. In nucleotides, the CDR3 is TGTGCCACGGCATTAGGCGGCACAGATACGCAGTATTTT. This codes for CATALGGTDTQYF.

The rearrangement joins TRBV4-1 to TRBJ2-4; unclear D gene. The tail of the sequence fits TRBJ2-7 better, so the J call may be wrong. Per germline, CDR1 MGHRA and CDR2 YSYEKL. This CDR3 region has 14 residues. The chain's CDR3 is CASSIRVPTYEQYF. CDR3 DNA: TGCGCCAGCAGCATCCGGGTCCCGACCTACGAGCAGTACTTC.

This clonotype turned up a few times. The chain is built from TRBV4-3 and TRBJ2-1; D gene uncertain. CDR3 length: 15 residues. Germline V lookup: CDR1 LGHNA, CDR2 YSLEER. V gave up 2 bases and J gave up 0 bases, with 8 bases separating them. Written as DNA, the CDR3 is TGCGCCAGCAGCCAATGGCCTAGCTCCTACAATGAGCAGTTCTTC. It codes for CASSQWPSSYNEQFF.